Listed here are 16 T cell receptor beta chains from one sample, sequenced in a study of response to subunit inactivated influenza vaccine. In TCRdb, the RT-PCR reads were re-called with MiXCR into one record per CDR3 protein. Of about 570,000 distinct CDR3 sequences in the sample, approximately 11% were seen once. These data were also filed under a second study, of T cells expressing NK-cell markers. That work contributes: The authors generated TCR beta cDNA through 5'RACE template switching with UMIs.

Here the sequenced sample was PBMCs from blood, taken on the day of vaccination. The receptors derive from a man aged 45 to 65 who received an inactivated influenza vaccine.

The chain is built from TRBV14 and TRBJ1-4; TRBD1 might be the D (5 bases). This CDR3 region has 12 residues. CDR1 and CDR2 (germline): SGHDN, FVKESK. V was pared by 5 bases and J by 8 bases, with 9 bases between. The CDR3 nucleotides read TGTGCCAGCAGCTTCCGACAGGAAAAACTGTTTTTT. It translates to CASSFRQEKLFF.

The chain couples TRBV6-1 to TRBJ2-7; D gene unclear. V lost 2 bases and J 3 bases, leaving 8 bases between the germline ends. CDR3 length: 13 amino acids. Germline loops: CDR1 MNHNS, CDR2 SASEGT. The CDR3 DNA is TGTGCCAGCAGTGAAACGAGGAACTACGAGCAGTACTTC. Protein product: CASSETRNYEQYF.

The chain employs TRBV20-1 and TRBJ2-1; D not certain. V was clipped by 5 bases and J by 6 bases, with 11 bases between them. Germline-derived CDR1 and CDR2 are DFQATT and SNEGSKA (reference sequence). The CDR3 length is 12 residues. The CDR3 DNA follows: TGCAGTGCTGTTGACCCATTCAATGAGCAGTTCTTC. Translated, it gives CSAVDPFNEQFF.

In its sample, this clonotype was seen a few times. V is TRBV7-8 and J is TRBJ2-5, with TRBD2 matching 7 bases. Germline lookup yields CDR1 SGHVS and CDR2 FQNEAQ. J gave up 1 base and V 7 bases, and 9 bases lay outside the gene matches. The CDR3 runs to 15 residues. The CDR3 loop reads CASNHISGSQETQYF. The CDR3 region has the DNA TGTGCCAGCAACCACATTAGCGGGTCCCAAGAGACCCAGTACTTC.

V usage is TRBV5-6 and J usage is TRBJ2-2, with D unclear. Germline V lookup: CDR1 SGHDT, CDR2 YYEEEE. The CDR3 has 13 amino acids. The V end lost 4 bases, the J end lost 4 bases, and 8 bases lay between the germline ends. Here the CDR3 DNA reads TGTGCCAGCAGCCCCCCCACCACCGGGGAGCTGTTTTTT. Translation: CASSPPTTGELFF.

This clonotype was seen only a few times. The rearrangement links TRBV5-1 to TRBJ1-4, with D unclear. The CDR3 runs 15 residues. CDR1 and CDR2 (germline): SGHRS, YFSETQ. V dropped 2 bases and J dropped 8 bases, with 16 bases sitting between them. As DNA, the CDR3 is TGCGCCAGCAGCTTAGCCCCCCCGAAGGACGAAAAACTGTTTTTT. This sequence encodes CASSLAPPKDEKLFF.

The chain uses TRBV20-1 and TRBJ2-1; TRBD2 matches 10 bases. Germline assignment: CDR1 DFQATT and CDR2 SNEGSKA (reference sequence). This CDR3 region has 16 residues. After removal of 4 bases from V and 0 bases from J, the junction contained 6 bases not matched to a gene. The CDR3 coding sequence is TGCAGTGCTATAGAGCGGGGGGGCCGCTCCTACAATGAGCAGTTCTTC. Protein: CSAIERGGRSYNEQFF.

V usage is TRBV5-1 and J usage is TRBJ1-5; no definite D call. Trimming took 0 bases from V and 5 from J, leaving 6 bases between them. This CDR3 region has 13 residues. Germline loops: CDR1 SGHRS, CDR2 YFSETQ. CDR3 bases: TGCGCCAGCAGCTTGGGGGTAGATCAGCCCCAGCATTTT. Translated, it gives CASSLGVDQPQHF.

This clonotype has a count of ten or more. The chain recombines TRBV12-3 or TRBV12-4 with TRBJ2-7; 10 nucleotides line up with TRBD1. The CDR3 has 14 residues. The trim removed 7 bases at V and 6 bases at J, leaving 9 bases unmatched. CDR3: CASKTGTGVGEQYF. In nucleotides, the CDR3 is TGTGCCAGCAAAACCGGGACAGGGGTCGGCGAGCAGTACTTC.

V is TRBV7-2 and J is TRBJ2-1; 11 nucleotides align to TRBD2. The germline V gene encodes CDR1 SGHTA and CDR2 FQGNSA. The junction had 8 bases not matched to a gene; V was cut back by 5 bases and J by 5 bases. The CDR3 is made up of 16 amino acids. CDR3 in DNA: TGTGCCAGCAGCCCGCACGGGACTAGCGGAAACAATGAGCAGTTCTTC. This gives the protein CASSPHGTSGNNEQFF.

This clonotype was detected only a few times. The rearrangement uses TRBV9 and TRBJ2-1, with 7 bases aligning to TRBD1. The CDR3 sequence is 15 residues long. Per the germline V gene, CDR1 is SGDLS and CDR2 is YYNGEE. Trimming cost V 0 bases and J 2 bases; bases outside gene matches: 2. CDR3 amino acids: CASSVEGAPYNEQFF. In DNA, the CDR3 is TGTGCCAGCAGCGTAGAGGGGGCCCCCTACAATGAGCAGTTCTTC.

The rearrangement links TRBV6-5 to TRBJ2-1, with D tentatively TRBD2 (7 bases). There are 14 residues in the CDR3. From germline, CDR1 is MNHEY and CDR2 SVGAGI. Trimming took 0 bases from V and 13 from J, leaving 16 bases between them. The CDR3 reads CASSYSVGGGRQFF. DNA of the CDR3: TGTGCCAGCAGTTACTCGGTAGGGGGGGGCCGACAGTTCTTC.

The chain is built from TRBV29-1 and TRBJ1-2; D might be TRBD1 (5 bases). Deletions cut 7 bases from V and 6 bases from J, with 12 bases between. From germline, CDR1 is SQVTM and CDR2 ANQGSEA. This CDR3 comprises 11 residues. Here the CDR3 DNA reads TGCAGCGGGGGGTCAGTGAATGGCTACACCTTC. Residues: CSGGSVNGYTF.

In its sample, this clonotype was seen many times. The genes are TRBV7-9 and TRBJ1-4; D call uncertain. Germline V gene sequence: CDR1 SEHNR, CDR2 FQNEAQ (reference sequence). The CDR3 is 15 residues long. V lost 1 base to trimming and J lost 0 bases, with 6 bases between them. The CDR3 spells CASSLGGSTNEKLFF. CDR3 coding DNA: TGTGCCAGCAGCTTAGGGGGTTCAACTAATGAAAAACTGTTTTTT.

This clonotype was recorded many times. The rearrangement uses TRBV15 and TRBJ2-1; 7 positions match TRBD2. Looked up from germline, CDR1 is LNHNV and CDR2 is YYDKDF (reference sequence). The trim removed 1 base at V and 4 bases at J, leaving 7 bases unmatched. The CDR3 spans 16 residues. The CDR3 bases are TGTGCCACCAGCAGAGTGCTGGCTAGCGGTTACAATGAGCAGTTCTTC. This codes for CATSRVLASGYNEQFF.

This clonotype was detected only a few times. The chain couples TRBV9 to TRBJ1-4; 7 bases align to TRBD1. The trim removed 4 bases at V and 5 bases at J, leaving 2 bases unmatched. The CDR3 runs to 13 residues. Germline CDR1 and CDR2: SGDLS and YYNGEE. The CDR3, as DNA: TGTGCCAGCAGCTCGGGACAGAATGAAAAACTGTTTTTT. Translation gives CASSSGQNEKLFF.